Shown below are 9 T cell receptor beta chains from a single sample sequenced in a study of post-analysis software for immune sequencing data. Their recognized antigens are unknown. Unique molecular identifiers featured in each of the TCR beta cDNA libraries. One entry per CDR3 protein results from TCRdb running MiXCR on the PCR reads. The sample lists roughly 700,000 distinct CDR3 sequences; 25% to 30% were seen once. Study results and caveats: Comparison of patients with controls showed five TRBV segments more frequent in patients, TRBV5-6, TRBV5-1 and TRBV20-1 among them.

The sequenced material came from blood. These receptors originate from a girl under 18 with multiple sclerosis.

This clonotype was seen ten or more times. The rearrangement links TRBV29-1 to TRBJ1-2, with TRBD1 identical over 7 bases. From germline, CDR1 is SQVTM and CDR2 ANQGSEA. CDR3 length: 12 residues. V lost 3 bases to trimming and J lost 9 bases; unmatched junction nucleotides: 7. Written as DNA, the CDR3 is TGCAGCGTTGAGACACAGGGGTCGAGCTACACCTTC. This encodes CSVETQGSSYTF. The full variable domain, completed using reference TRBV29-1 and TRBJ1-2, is SAVISQKPSRDICQRGTSLTIQCQVDSQVTMMFWYRQQPGQSLTLIATANQGSEATYESGFVIDKFPISRPNLTFSTLTVSNMSPEDSSIYLCSVETQGSSYTFGSGTRLTVV.

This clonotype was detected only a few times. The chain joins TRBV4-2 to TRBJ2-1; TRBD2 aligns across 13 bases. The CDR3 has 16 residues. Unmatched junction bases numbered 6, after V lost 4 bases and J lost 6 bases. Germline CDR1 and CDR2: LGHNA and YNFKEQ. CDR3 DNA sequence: TGTGCCAGCAGCCTAGGGACTAGCGGGATATTCAATGAGCAGTTCTTC. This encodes CASSLGTSGIFNEQFF.

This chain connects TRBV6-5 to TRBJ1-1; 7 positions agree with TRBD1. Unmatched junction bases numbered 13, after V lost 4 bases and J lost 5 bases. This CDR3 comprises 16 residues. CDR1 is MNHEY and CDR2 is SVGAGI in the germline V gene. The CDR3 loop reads CASSSVERDRKTEAFF. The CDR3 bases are TGTGCCAGCAGTTCCGTAGAAAGGGACAGAAAAACTGAAGCTTTCTTT.

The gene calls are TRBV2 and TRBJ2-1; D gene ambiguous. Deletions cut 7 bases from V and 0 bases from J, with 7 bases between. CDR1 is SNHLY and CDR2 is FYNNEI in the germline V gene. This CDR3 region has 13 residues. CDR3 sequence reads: CASTARSYNEQFF. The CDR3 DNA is TGTGCCAGCACCGCGCGCTCCTACAATGAGCAGTTCTTC.

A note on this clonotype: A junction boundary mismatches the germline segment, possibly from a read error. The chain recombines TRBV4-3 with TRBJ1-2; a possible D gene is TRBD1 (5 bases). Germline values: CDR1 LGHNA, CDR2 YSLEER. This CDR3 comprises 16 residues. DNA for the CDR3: TGCACCAGCAGCCAAGAAGTCCGCCCAGGGCCCTATGGCTACACCTTC. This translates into CTSSQEVRPGPYGYTF.

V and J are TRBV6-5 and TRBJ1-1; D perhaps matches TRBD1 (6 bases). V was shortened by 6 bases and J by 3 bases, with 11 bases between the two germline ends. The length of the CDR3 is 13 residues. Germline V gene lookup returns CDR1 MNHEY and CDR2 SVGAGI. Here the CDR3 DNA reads TGTGCCAGCAGACGAACAGGGCACACTGAAGCTTTCTTT. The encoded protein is CASRRTGHTEAFF.

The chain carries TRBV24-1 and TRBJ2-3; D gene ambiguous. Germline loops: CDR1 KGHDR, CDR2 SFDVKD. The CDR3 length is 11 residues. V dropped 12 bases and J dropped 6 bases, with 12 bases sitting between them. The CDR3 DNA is TGTGCCGCCGCGTCCGGGGATACGCAGTATTTT. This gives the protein CAAASGDTQYF.

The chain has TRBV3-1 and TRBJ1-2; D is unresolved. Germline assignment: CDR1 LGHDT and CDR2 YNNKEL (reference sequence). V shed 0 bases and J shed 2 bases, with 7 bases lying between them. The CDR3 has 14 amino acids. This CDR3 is CASSQDPVNYGYTF. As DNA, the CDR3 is TGTGCCAGCAGCCAAGATCCAGTAAACTATGGCTACACCTTC.

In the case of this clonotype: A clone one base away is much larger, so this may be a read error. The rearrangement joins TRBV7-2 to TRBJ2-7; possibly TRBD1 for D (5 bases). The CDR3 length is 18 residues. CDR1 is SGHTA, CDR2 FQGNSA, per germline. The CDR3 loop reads CAGSPITGAKAHLSEQYF. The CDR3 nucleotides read TGTGCCGGCAGCCCAATCACAGGCGCCAAGGCCCATTTATCCGAGCAGTACTTC.